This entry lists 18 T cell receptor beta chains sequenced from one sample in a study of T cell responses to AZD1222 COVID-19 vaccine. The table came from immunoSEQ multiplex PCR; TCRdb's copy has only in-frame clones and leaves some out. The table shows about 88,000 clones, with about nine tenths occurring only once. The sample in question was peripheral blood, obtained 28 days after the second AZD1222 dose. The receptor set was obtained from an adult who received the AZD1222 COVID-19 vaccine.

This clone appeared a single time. Here the CDR3 reads CASSLEAGGPYTQYF. Written as DNA, the CDR3 is TGTGCCAGCAGCTTGGAGGCGGGGGGGCCGTATACGCAGTATTTT. The chain is built from TRBV11-2 and TRBJ2-3; 9 bases are shared with TRBD2. This CDR3 spans 15 amino acids. J was trimmed by 7 bases and V by 3 bases; bases with no gene match: 8. Germline V lookup: CDR1 SGHAT, CDR2 FQNNGV.

CDR3 loop: CASSPNRVGEQYF. CDR3 bases: TGTGCCAGCAGCCCCAATCGGGTTGGGGAGCAGTACTTC. The chain recombines TRBV5-4 with TRBJ2-7; D is unclear. From germline, CDR1 is SGHNT and CDR2 YYREEE (reference sequence). This CDR3 is built from 13 residues. The germline V and J ends were trimmed by 4 bases and 7 bases, with 15 bases remaining between them.

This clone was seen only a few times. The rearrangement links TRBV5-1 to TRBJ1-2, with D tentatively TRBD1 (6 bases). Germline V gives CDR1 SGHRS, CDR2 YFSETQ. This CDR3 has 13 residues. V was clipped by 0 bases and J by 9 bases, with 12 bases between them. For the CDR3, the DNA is TGCGCCAGCAGCTTGGGACAGGAGGGGAGCTACACCTTC. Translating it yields CASSLGQEGSYTF.

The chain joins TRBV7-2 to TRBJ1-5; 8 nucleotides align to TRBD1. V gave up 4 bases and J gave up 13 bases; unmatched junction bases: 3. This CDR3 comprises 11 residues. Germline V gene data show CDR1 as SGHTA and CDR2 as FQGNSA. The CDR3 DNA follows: TGTGCCAGCAGCTCGGGACAGGTTCAGCATTTT. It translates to CASSSGQVQHF.

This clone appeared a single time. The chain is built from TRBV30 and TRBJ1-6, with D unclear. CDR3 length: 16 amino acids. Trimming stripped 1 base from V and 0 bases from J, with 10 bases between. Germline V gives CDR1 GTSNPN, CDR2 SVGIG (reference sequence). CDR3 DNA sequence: TGTGCCTGGAGTGCCTCAAGCAGCTCCTATAATTCACCCCTCCACTTT. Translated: CAWSASSSSYNSPLHF.

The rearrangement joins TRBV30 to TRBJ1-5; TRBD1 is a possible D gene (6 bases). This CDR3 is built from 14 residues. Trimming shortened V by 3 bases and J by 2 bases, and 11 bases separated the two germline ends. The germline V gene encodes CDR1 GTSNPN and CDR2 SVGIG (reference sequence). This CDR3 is CAWSLQGGNQPQHF. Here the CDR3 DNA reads TGTGCCTGGAGCCTACAGGGAGGCAATCAGCCCCAGCATTTT. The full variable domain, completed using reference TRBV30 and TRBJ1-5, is SQTIHQWPATLVQPVGSPLSLECTVEGTSNPNLYWYRQAAGRGLQLLFYSVGIGQISSEVPQNLSASRPQDRQFILSSKKLLLSDSGFYLCAWSLQGGNQPQHFGDGTRLSIL.

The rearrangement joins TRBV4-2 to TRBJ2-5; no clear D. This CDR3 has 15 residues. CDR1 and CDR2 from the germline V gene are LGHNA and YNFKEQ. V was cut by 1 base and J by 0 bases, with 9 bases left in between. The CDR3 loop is CASSQVAGYQETQYF. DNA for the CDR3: TGTGCCAGCAGCCAAGTTGCCGGCTACCAAGAGACCCAGTACTTC.

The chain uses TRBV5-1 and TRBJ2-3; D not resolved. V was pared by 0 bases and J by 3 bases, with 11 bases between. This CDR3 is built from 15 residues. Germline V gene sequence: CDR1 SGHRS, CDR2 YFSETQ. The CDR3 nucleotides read TGCGCCAGCAGCTTGGCTTCGGTGGCTACAGATACGCAGTATTTT. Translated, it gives CASSLASVATDTQYF.

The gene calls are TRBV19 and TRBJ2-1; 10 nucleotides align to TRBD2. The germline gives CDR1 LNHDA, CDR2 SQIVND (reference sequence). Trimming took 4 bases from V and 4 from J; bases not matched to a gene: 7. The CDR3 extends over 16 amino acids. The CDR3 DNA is TGTGCCAGTAGTACCCGGACTAGCGGAAAATACAATGAGCAGTTCTTC. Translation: CASSTRTSGKYNEQFF.

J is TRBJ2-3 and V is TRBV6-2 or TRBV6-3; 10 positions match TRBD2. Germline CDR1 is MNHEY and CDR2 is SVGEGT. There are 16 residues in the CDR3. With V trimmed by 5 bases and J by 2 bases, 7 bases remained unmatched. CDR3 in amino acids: CASSTGTSAHTDTQYF. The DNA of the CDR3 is TGTGCCAGCAGTACCGGGACTAGCGCCCACACAGATACGCAGTATTTT.

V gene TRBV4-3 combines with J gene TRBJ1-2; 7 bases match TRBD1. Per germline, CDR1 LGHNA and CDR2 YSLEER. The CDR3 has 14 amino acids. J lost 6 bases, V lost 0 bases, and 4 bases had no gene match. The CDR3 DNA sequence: TGCGCCAGCAGCCAAGATGTAGGGGGCGATGGCTACACCTTC. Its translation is CASSQDVGGDGYTF.

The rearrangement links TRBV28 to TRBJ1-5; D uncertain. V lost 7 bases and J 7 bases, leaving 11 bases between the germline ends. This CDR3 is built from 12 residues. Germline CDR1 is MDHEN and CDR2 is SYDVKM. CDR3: CASTTLTQPQHF. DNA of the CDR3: TGTGCCAGCACCACGTTGACACAGCCCCAGCATTTT.

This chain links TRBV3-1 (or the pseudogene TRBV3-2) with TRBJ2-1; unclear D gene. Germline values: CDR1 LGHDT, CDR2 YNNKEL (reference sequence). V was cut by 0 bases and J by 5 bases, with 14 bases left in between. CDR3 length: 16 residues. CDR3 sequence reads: CASSQDLGPKNNEQFF. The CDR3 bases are TGTGCCAGCAGCCAAGATCTTGGGCCGAAGAACAATGAGCAGTTCTTC.

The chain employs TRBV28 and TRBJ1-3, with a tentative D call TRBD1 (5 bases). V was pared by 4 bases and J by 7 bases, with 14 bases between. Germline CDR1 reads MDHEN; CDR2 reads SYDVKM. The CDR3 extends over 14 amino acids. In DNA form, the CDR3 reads TGTGCCAGCAGTTCCCCGGGGCTTGGGAACACCATATATTTT. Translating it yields CASSSPGLGNTIYF.

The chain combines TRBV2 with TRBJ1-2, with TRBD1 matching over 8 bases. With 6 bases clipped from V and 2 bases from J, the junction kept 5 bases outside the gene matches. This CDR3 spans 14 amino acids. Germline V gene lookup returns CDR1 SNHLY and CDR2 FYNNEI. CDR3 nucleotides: TGTGCCAGCAGGCCCGGGACAGGCAACTATGGCTACACCTTC. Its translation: CASRPGTGNYGYTF.

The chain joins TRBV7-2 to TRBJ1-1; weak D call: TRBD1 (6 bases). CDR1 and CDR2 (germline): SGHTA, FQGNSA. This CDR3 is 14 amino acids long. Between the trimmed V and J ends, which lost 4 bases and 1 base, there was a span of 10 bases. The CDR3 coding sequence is TGTGCCAGCAGCTGGACAGAGCCGAACACTGAAGCTTTCTTT. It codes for CASSWTEPNTEAFF.

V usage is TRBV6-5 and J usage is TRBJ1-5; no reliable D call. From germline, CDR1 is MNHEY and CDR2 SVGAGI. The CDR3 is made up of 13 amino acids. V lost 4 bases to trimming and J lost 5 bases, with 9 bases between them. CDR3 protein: CASSWESDQPQHF. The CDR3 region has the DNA TGTGCCAGCAGTTGGGAGAGCGATCAGCCCCAGCATTTT.

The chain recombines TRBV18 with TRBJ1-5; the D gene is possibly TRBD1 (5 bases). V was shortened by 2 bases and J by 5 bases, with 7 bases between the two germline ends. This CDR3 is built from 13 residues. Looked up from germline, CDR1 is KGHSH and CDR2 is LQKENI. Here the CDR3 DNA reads TGTGCCAGCTCACCAAGCAGGGATCAGCCCCAGCATTTT. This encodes CASSPSRDQPQHF.